One and the same sample provided the 31 T cell receptor beta chains below, sequenced in a study of T cell responses to AZD1222 COVID-19 vaccine. Assay used: immunoSEQ multiplex PCR; TCRdb lists only in-frame clones, some missing. The sample lists 84,000 or so clones; more than 70% were seen once. Sequencing used peripheral blood, obtained on day 0 of AZD1222 vaccination. The source of these receptors is an adult in good health.

V gene TRBV29-1 combines with J gene TRBJ1-1, with TRBD1 identical over 9 bases. The V gene's germline CDR1 is SQVTM and CDR2 ANQGSEA. CDR3 length: 12 residues. V was clipped by 6 bases and J by 7 bases; unmatched bases: 6. CDR3 protein: CSVRGQGSEAFF. DNA for the CDR3: TGCAGCGTCAGAGGACAGGGGAGTGAAGCTTTCTTT. The whole variable domain, filled in from reference TRBV29-1 and TRBJ1-1, reads SAVISQKPSRDICQRGTSLTIQCQVDSQVTMMFWYRQQPGQSLTLIATANQGSEATYESGFVIDKFPISRPNLTFSTLTVSNMSPEDSSIYLCSVRGQGSEAFFGQGTRLTVV.

The V gene is TRBV7-9, the J gene TRBJ1-3; no reliable D call. The length of the CDR3 is 16 residues. Germline lookup yields CDR1 SEHNR and CDR2 FQNEAQ (reference sequence). The V end lost 2 bases, the J end lost 0 bases, and 11 bases lay between the germline ends. CDR3 sequence (DNA): TGTGCCAGCAGCTTACCAGGTCAAATCTCTGGAAACACCATATATTTT. It is translated as CASSLPGQISGNTIYF.

The V call is TRBV7-2, the J call TRBJ2-1; 8 nucleotides agree with TRBD2. J was trimmed by 0 bases and V by 4 bases; bases with no gene match: 2. This CDR3 spans 15 amino acids. CDR1 SGHTA and CDR2 FQGNSA come from the germline V gene. The CDR3, as DNA: TGTGCCAGCAGCTATAGCGGGGCCTCCTACAATGAGCAGTTCTTC. Its translation: CASSYSGASYNEQFF. The full variable domain, with the rest looked up from reference TRBV7-2 and TRBJ2-1, is GAGVSQSPSNKVTEKGKDVELRCDPISGHTALYWYRQSLGQGLEFLIYFQGNSAPDKSGLPSDRFSAERTGGSVSTLTIQRTQQEDSAVYLCASSYSGASYNEQFFGPGTRLTVL.

The chain carries TRBV11-2 and TRBJ2-3, with 10 positions matching TRBD1. With 5 bases clipped from V and 1 base from J, the junction kept 3 bases outside the gene matches. Germline loops: CDR1 SGHAT, CDR2 FQNNGV. This CDR3 has 15 residues. The DNA of the CDR3 is TGTGCCAGCAGCAGACAGGGGGCCGGCACAGATACGCAGTATTTT. Amino acid sequence: CASSRQGAGTDTQYF.

The chain joins TRBV5-1 to TRBJ1-1; no clear D gene. CDR1 and CDR2 (germline): SGHRS, YFSETQ. The CDR3 sequence is 14 residues long. Trimming shortened V by 0 bases and J by 3 bases, and 9 bases separated the two germline ends. The CDR3, as DNA: TGCGCCAGCAGCTTGGACAGAAGGGACACTGAAGCTTTCTTT. Protein product: CASSLDRRDTEAFF.

The rearrangement links TRBV11-2 to TRBJ2-1, with a weak D call TRBD1 (6 bases). Germline CDR1 is SGHAT and CDR2 is FQNNGV. Trimming cost V 3 bases and J 5 bases, with 11 bases left between them. The CDR3 is made up of 14 amino acids. The CDR3 DNA reads as TGTGCCAGCAGCTTTGTAACAGGGAACAATGAGCAGTTCTTC. This gives the protein CASSFVTGNNEQFF.

The chain recombines TRBV10-2 with TRBJ2-4, with 8 bases aligning to TRBD2. V lost 3 bases and J lost 15; bases outside the gene matches: 7. This CDR3 is built from 12 residues. Germline loops: CDR1 WSHSY, CDR2 SAAADI. CDR3 amino acids: CASSDQGLVGYF. CDR3 in DNA: TGCGCCAGCAGTGACCAGGGACTAGTGGGGTACTTC.

The chain links TRBV6-5 to TRBJ1-1, with 11 bases lining up with TRBD1. CDR1 is MNHEY and CDR2 is SVGAGI in the germline V gene. The V gene end was trimmed by 2 bases and the J gene end by 5 bases; junction bases not matched to a gene: 1. This CDR3 is 14 amino acids long. Written as DNA, the CDR3 is TGTGCCAGCAGTTACGGGACAGGGGGGACTGAAGCTTTCTTT. It specifies CASSYGTGGTEAFF.

The J gene is TRBJ1-3, the V gene TRBV27, with 8 bases aligning to TRBD1. This CDR3 region has 17 residues. The junction had 10 bases not matched to a gene; V was cut back by 2 bases and J by 4 bases. Per the germline V gene, CDR1 is MNHEY and CDR2 is SMNVEV (reference sequence). Written as DNA, the CDR3 is TGTGCCAGCAGTTTAACAGCTACAGGGGGATACGGAAACACCATATATTTT. Encoded protein: CASSLTATGGYGNTIYF.

The genes are TRBV9 and TRBJ2-7, with D perhaps TRBD1 (6 bases). Per the germline V gene, CDR1 is SGDLS and CDR2 is YYNGEE. Trimming left V 4 bases short and J 4 bases short, with 15 bases between. The CDR3 extends over 14 amino acids. The CDR3 loop reads CASSQQQGQYEQYF. The CDR3 region has the DNA TGTGCCAGCAGCCAACAACAGGGCCAATACGAGCAGTACTTC.

The CDR3 here is CASRPTLHYNEQFF. CDR3 coding DNA: TGTGCCAGCAGGCCGACCCTCCATTACAATGAGCAGTTCTTC. V gene TRBV21-1 combines with J gene TRBJ2-1. TRBV21-1 is a pseudogene locus. The CDR3 is 14 amino acids.

The V call is TRBV19, the J call TRBJ2-3, with D possibly matching TRBD1 (6 bases). The CDR3 is made up of 15 amino acids. Per germline, CDR1 LNHDA and CDR2 SQIVND (reference sequence). Trimming cost V 7 bases and J 1 base, with 15 bases left between them. DNA for the CDR3: TGTGCCAGTACCCATCGGGGACACCGCACAGATACGCAGTATTTT. As protein: CASTHRGHRTDTQYF.

Points on this clone: The sample contains more than one DNA sequence encoding this CDR3. V usage is TRBV6-5 and J usage is TRBJ1-5; no clear D. Per germline, CDR1 MNHEY and CDR2 SVGAGI. V was cut by 0 bases and J by 0 bases, with 6 bases left in between. This CDR3 is 15 amino acids long. The CDR3 here is CASSYSGISNQPQHF. The CDR3 coding sequence is TGTGCCAGCAGTTACTCAGGAATTAGCAATCAGCCCCAGCATTTT.

The V call is TRBV2, the J call TRBJ2-7, with 8 bases identical to TRBD2. J lost 6 bases, V lost 8 bases, and 18 bases had no gene match. Per germline, CDR1 SNHLY and CDR2 FYNNEI. The CDR3 is made up of 16 amino acids. CDR3 region: CASEDSGIPYVGEQYF. CDR3 nucleotides: TGTGCCAGCGAGGATAGCGGGATTCCCTACGTAGGCGAGCAGTACTTC. Full variable domain (remainder filled in from reference TRBV2 and TRBJ2-7): EPEVTQTPSHQVTQMGQEVILRCVPISNHLYFYWYRQILGQKVEFLVSFYNNEISEKSEIFDDQFSVERPDGSNFTLKIRSTKLEDSAMYFCASEDSGIPYVGEQYFGPGTRLTVT.

The chain combines TRBV2 with TRBJ2-2, with TRBD2 as a possible D gene (6 bases). This CDR3 region has 15 residues. V shed 3 bases and J shed 3 bases, with 11 bases lying between them. Germline loops: CDR1 SNHLY, CDR2 FYNNEI. CDR3 nucleotide sequence: TGTGCCAGCAGTGAGACGGGAGTCTACACCGGGGAGCTGTTTTTT. This gives the protein CASSETGVYTGELFF.

The gene calls are TRBV14 and TRBJ1-4; D uncertain. The CDR3 contains 12 residues. The V gene's germline CDR1 is SGHDN and CDR2 FVKESK. The V gene lost 2 bases and the J gene lost 7 bases, with 5 bases spanning the gap. The CDR3 protein is CASSQFREKLFF. The CDR3 DNA reads TGTGCCAGCAGCCAATTCCGTGAAAAACTGTTTTTT.

The V gene is TRBV7-8, the J gene TRBJ2-7, with no clear D. The CDR3 runs 13 residues. The germline gives CDR1 SGHVS, CDR2 FQNEAQ. V lost 1 base to trimming and J lost 3 bases, with 7 bases between them. CDR3 nucleotide sequence: TGTGCCAGCAGCTTAGGCAGGAACTACGAGCAGTACTTC. Its translation: CASSLGRNYEQYF.

This chain uses TRBV11-2 with TRBJ2-5; D possibly corresponds to TRBD1 (6 bases). This CDR3 is 15 amino acids long. V was shortened by 5 bases and J by 4 bases, with 17 bases between the two germline ends. Per germline, CDR1 SGHAT and CDR2 FQNNGV. As DNA, the CDR3 is TGTGCCAGCAGCCACGGGACAATTGCTGGAGAGACCCAGTACTTC. This codes for CASSHGTIAGETQYF.

This clone was observed once. The chain is built from TRBV30 and TRBJ1-1; 8 bases line up with TRBD1. The CDR3 spans 16 residues. In germline, CDR1 is GTSNPN, CDR2 SVGIG (reference sequence). Trimming took 3 bases from V and 4 from J; bases not matched to a gene: 13. CDR3 nucleotides: TGTGCCTGGAGGGACCCCCGCAGGGGGCGAACCACTGAAGCTTTCTTT. It codes for CAWRDPRRGRTTEAFF.

The DNA for the CDR3 is TGCGCCAGCAGCTTGGATCTGGGGGGCTCTGGAAACACCATATATTTT. Translation: CASSLDLGGSGNTIYF. The genes are TRBV5-1 and TRBJ1-3; a possible D gene is TRBD1 (5 bases). The germline CDR1 and CDR2 sequences are SGHRS and YFSETQ. V lost 0 bases and J lost 0, with 10 bases in between. The CDR3 runs to 16 residues.

V gene TRBV10-3 combines with J gene TRBJ1-2, with 8 nucleotides matching TRBD1. Germline CDR1 and CDR2: ENHRY and SYGVKD. The CDR3 contains 16 residues. V gave up 2 bases and J gave up 4 bases; unmatched junction bases: 9. CDR3 in amino acids: CAISEGPSGGSYGYTF. The CDR3 DNA reads TGTGCCATCAGTGAGGGGCCCTCAGGGGGCAGCTATGGCTACACCTTC.

V gene TRBV30 combines with J gene TRBJ1-2; 8 bases are shared with TRBD1. The junction had 5 bases not matched to a gene; V was cut back by 3 bases and J by 8 bases. The CDR3 has 12 residues. Germline-derived CDR1 and CDR2 are GTSNPN and SVGIG (reference sequence). The DNA for the CDR3 is TGTGCCTGGAGCGGTAACAGGGGGGGCTACACCTTC. Its protein product is CAWSGNRGGYTF. Full variable domain (outside the CDR3, taken from reference TRBV30 and TRBJ1-2): SQTIHQWPATLVQPVGSPLSLECTVEGTSNPNLYWYRQAAGRGLQLLFYSVGIGQISSEVPQNLSASRPQDRQFILSSKKLLLSDSGFYLCAWSGNRGGYTFGSGTRLTVV.

The CDR3 DNA reads TGTGCCAGCAGTTTAGTTCTGGGGGCCGGGGCAGCCCTCCAAGAGACCCAGTACTTC. As protein: CASSLVLGAGAALQETQYF. V is TRBV28 and J is TRBJ2-5, with D perhaps TRBD1 (6 bases). The germline V gene has CDR1 MDHEN and CDR2 SYDVKM. The CDR3 has 19 residues. V was clipped by 2 bases and J by 1 base, with 23 bases between them.

The V gene is TRBV11-2, the J gene TRBJ1-1, with 7 bases aligning to TRBD1. Germline CDR1 is SGHAT and CDR2 is FQNNGV. Trimming at V came to 4 bases and at J to 7 bases, leaving 6 bases not matched to a gene. This CDR3 has 13 residues. The CDR3 bases are TGTGCCAGCAGCTCGACAGGGCCCCGTGAAGCTTTCTTT. This gives the protein CASSSTGPREAFF.

On this clone: A read error may produce the germline difference seen at one junction end. The chain carries TRBV10-3 and TRBJ1-2; D may be TRBD1 (5 bases). The CDR3 consists of 17 residues. The germline gives CDR1 ENHRY, CDR2 SYGVKD. The CDR3: CAISESKGLGGNYGYTF. CDR3 bases: TGTGCCATCAGTGAGTCGAAGGGACTAGGCGGGAACTATGGCTACACCTTT.

The chain has TRBV12-5 and TRBJ1-1; the match to TRBD1 covers 7 bases. This CDR3 contains 14 residues. J lost 2 bases, V lost 4 bases, and 4 bases had no gene match. Germline CDR1 LGHNT, CDR2 FRNRAP. The CDR3 sequence is CASGSGQPNTEAFF. Here the CDR3 DNA reads TGTGCTAGTGGTTCGGGACAGCCAAACACTGAAGCTTTCTTT.

The chain carries TRBV7-2 and TRBJ2-7, with D perhaps being TRBD1 or TRBD2 (5 bases each). V was clipped by 1 base and J by 3 bases, with 13 bases between them. The CDR3 contains 15 residues. The germline V gene has CDR1 SGHTA and CDR2 FQGNSA. This CDR3 is CASSLDLGTVYEQYF. In DNA, the CDR3 is TGTGCCAGCAGCTTAGATCTGGGGACGGTCTACGAGCAGTACTTC. The complete variable domain, with remaining parts taken from reference TRBV7-2 and TRBJ2-7, reads GAGVSQSPSNKVTEKGKDVELRCDPISGHTALYWYRQSLGQGLEFLIYFQGNSAPDKSGLPSDRFSAERTGGSVSTLTIQRTQQEDSAVYLCASSLDLGTVYEQYFGPGTRLTVT.

This sequence joins TRBV5-4 and TRBJ1-4, with D perhaps TRBD1 (5 bases). The CDR3 is 16 residues long. Germline lookup yields CDR1 SGHNT and CDR2 YYREEE (reference sequence). V gave up 3 bases and J gave up 1 base, with 13 bases separating them. CDR3 residues: CASSSASDRTNEKLFF. As DNA, the CDR3 is TGTGCCAGCAGCTCGGCCTCCGACAGAACTAATGAAAAACTGTTTTTT.

The chain recombines TRBV5-1 with TRBJ2-4, with a weak D call TRBD2 (6 bases). V was clipped by 2 bases and J by 3 bases, with 9 bases between them. Germline V gives CDR1 SGHRS, CDR2 YFSETQ. This CDR3 comprises 14 residues. CDR3 sequence: CASSLLSGKNIQYF. The CDR3 coding sequence is TGCGCCAGCAGCTTACTTAGCGGCAAAAACATTCAGTACTTC.

CDR3 DNA: TGTGCCACCAGTGAGCCCGACCTAGAGTCCGTTAGAGATACGCAGTATTTT. This gives the protein CATSEPDLESVRDTQYF. The gene calls are TRBV24-1 and TRBJ2-3; D not certain. Germline V gene sequence: CDR1 KGHDR, CDR2 SFDVKD. Trimming removed 4 bases from V and 5 bases from J, with 21 bases in between. The CDR3 covers 17 residues.

J is TRBJ2-2 and V is TRBV7-6; TRBD2 agrees at 7 bases. V was pared by 4 bases and J by 1 base, with 9 bases of the junction left unmatched. The CDR3 has 17 amino acids. The germline V gene has CDR1 SGHVS and CDR2 FNYEAQ. Written as DNA, the CDR3 is TGTGCCAGCAGCTCGAATATACCGGGGGGGAACACCGGGGAGCTGTTTTTT. Its translation: CASSSNIPGGNTGELFF. The whole variable domain, filled in from reference TRBV7-6 and TRBJ2-2, reads GAGVSQSPRYKVTKRGQDVALRCDPISGHVSLYWYRQALGQGPEFLTYFNYEAQQDKSGLPNDRFSAERPEGSISTLTIQRTEQRDSAMYRCASSSNIPGGNTGELFFGEGSRLTVL.